The following is a T cell receptor beta chain sequence with its context. This sample is part of a study of cytomegalovirus exposure and HLA in healthy donors. Researchers ran the PCR with 60 Vbeta and 13 Jbeta primers. Data came from immunoSEQ multiplex PCR; TCRdb stores just in-frame clones and leaves some out. The data show about 200,000 clones, with more than 75% seen just once and about 0.37% held by the top ten. The sequence derives from a male donor in good health and CMV-seropositive. The sequenced sample consisted of PBMCs.

CDR3 residues: CASSPTTSGNTGELFF. In DNA form, the CDR3 reads TGTGCCAGTAGTCCAACGACTAGCGGGAACACCGGGGAGCTGTTTTTT. The chain joins TRBV19 to TRBJ2-2; TRBD2 matches at 9 bases. Germline CDR1 is LNHDA and CDR2 is SQIVND (reference sequence). J was trimmed by 1 base and V by 5 bases; bases with no gene match: 5. This CDR3 spans 16 amino acids.